This T cell receptor (beta chain) derives from a study of cytomegalovirus exposure and HLA in healthy donors. The method was immunoSEQ multiplex PCR; TCRdb's version includes in-frame clones alone and lacks a portion of them. The sample lists over 60,000 clones; around 96% were seen once. This clone was seen a few times. Its target is not known. Study outcomes and limitations: Testing in vitro showed a few CMV-associated chains specific for CMV antigens. A list of about 160 TCR beta chains associated with cytomegalovirus was given.

The CDR3 covers 13 residues. The V gene lost 6 bases and the J gene lost 3 bases, with 12 bases spanning the gap. From germline, CDR1 is MNHEY and CDR2 SVGAGI. This TCR was sampled from a man aged 18 to 30 in good health and CMV-seronegative. The chain joins TRBV6-5 to TRBJ2-7; unclear D gene. The material sequenced was PBMCs. This CDR3 is CASRRGPDYEQYF. CDR3 nucleotides: TGTGCCAGCAGAAGAGGTCCTGACTACGAGCAGTACTTC.